This is a list of T cell receptor beta chains from one sample in a study of T cell changes during pregnancy in multiple sclerosis. The repertoire was sequenced with immunoSEQ multiplex PCR; TCRdb's copy has only in-frame clones and lacks some. The top ten clones hold approximately 2% of a sample with about 93,000 clones, around 92% of them seen once. This material consisted of peripheral blood, taken after pregnancy. The source of these receptors is a female donor with multiple sclerosis, enrolled in a pregnancy study. Each CDR3 is given with its conserved first and last residue. Each record gives: CDR3 protein, CDR3 DNA, D gene, V gene, J gene. A D gene is named only where the DNA matches it firmly.

CDR3 protein: CASSSAGVDYEQYF; CDR3 DNA: TGTGCCAGCAGCTCAGCCGGTGTTGACTACGAGCAGTACTTC; D gene: -; V gene: TRBV7-6; J gene: TRBJ2-7
CDR3 protein: CAWSKTAERYGYTF; CDR3 DNA: TGTGCCTGGAGTAAGACAGCAGAACGCTATGGCTACACCTTC; D gene: -; V gene: TRBV30; J gene: TRBJ1-2
CDR3 protein: CAWSSGTSVGEQYF; CDR3 DNA: TGTGCCTGGAGTTCCGGGACTAGTGTCGGCGAGCAGTACTTC; D gene: TRBD2; V gene: TRBV30; J gene: TRBJ2-7
CDR3 protein: CASSSPGDSPQPQHF; CDR3 DNA: TGTGCCAGCAGCTCCCCAGGGGATTCTCCTCAGCCCCAGCATTTT; D gene: -; V gene: TRBV6-5; J gene: TRBJ1-5
CDR3 protein: CASSVTGTGRMNTEAFF; CDR3 DNA: TGTGCCAGCAGTGTGACCGGGACAGGACGTATGAACACTGAAGCTTTCTTT; D gene: TRBD1; V gene: TRBV2; J gene: TRBJ1-1
CDR3 protein: CASSLQIRPGQGNEKLFF; CDR3 DNA: TGTGCCAGCAGTCTCCAGATACGACCGGGACAGGGGAATGAAAAACTGTTTTTT; D gene: TRBD1; V gene: TRBV27; J gene: TRBJ1-4
CDR3 protein: CASSLASTSGGRVYEQFF; CDR3 DNA: TGTGCCAGCAGCTTAGCCTCGACTAGCGGGGGCAGAGTGTATGAGCAGTTCTTC; D gene: TRBD2; V gene: TRBV7-6; J gene: TRBJ2-1
CDR3 protein: CASSSNRGGGLNTEAFF; CDR3 DNA: TGTGCCAGCAGCTCCAATCGGGGTGGAGGATTGAACACTGAAGCTTTCTTT; D gene: -; V gene: TRBV9; J gene: TRBJ1-1
CDR3 protein: CASTPRLANDEQFF; CDR3 DNA: TGTGCCAGCACCCCGCGGCTAGCGAACGATGAGCAGTTCTTC; D gene: -; V gene: TRBV2; J gene: TRBJ2-1
CDR3 protein: CASSPQIPSTNEKLFF; CDR3 DNA: TGTGCCAGCTCACCGCAGATTCCGTCAACTAATGAAAAACTGTTTTTT; D gene: -; V gene: TRBV18; J gene: TRBJ1-4
CDR3 protein: CASSELGTGDNSPLHF; CDR3 DNA: TGTGCCAGCAGTGAATTAGGGACAGGGGATAATTCACCCCTCCACTTT; D gene: TRBD1; V gene: TRBV2; J gene: TRBJ1-6
CDR3 protein: CASSTVAGLSGYTF; CDR3 DNA: TGTGCCAGCAGTACCGTGGCGGGCCTCTCCGGCTACACCTTC; D gene: -; V gene: TRBV6-6; J gene: TRBJ1-2
CDR3 protein: CSVRQDRGNYGYTF; CDR3 DNA: TGCAGCGTTCGCCAAGACAGGGGAAACTATGGCTACACCTTC; D gene: TRBD1; V gene: TRBV29-1; J gene: TRBJ1-2
CDR3 protein: CASSLSGDRTDTQYF; CDR3 DNA: TGCGCCAGCAGCCTTAGCGGGGACCGGACAGATACGCAGTATTTT; D gene: TRBD2; V gene: TRBV5-1; J gene: TRBJ2-3
CDR3 protein: CASNLDSSYEQYF; CDR3 DNA: TGTGCCAGCAACCTGGACAGCTCCTACGAGCAGTACTTC; D gene: -; V gene: TRBV6-6; J gene: TRBJ2-7
CDR3 protein: CAWSPLDSRGTEAFF; CDR3 DNA: TGTGCCTGGAGTCCCTTGGACAGCCGGGGAACTGAAGCTTTCTTT; D gene: -; V gene: TRBV30; J gene: TRBJ1-1
CDR3 protein: CASSFEGLQDTQYF; CDR3 DNA: TGTGCCAGCAGCTTCGAGGGACTTCAAGATACGCAGTATTTT; D gene: -; V gene: TRBV7-7; J gene: TRBJ2-3
CDR3 protein: CASSLGGDAITTEAFF; CDR3 DNA: TGCGCCAGCAGCTTAGGGGGCGACGCCATTACCACTGAAGCTTTCTTT; D gene: TRBD1; V gene: TRBV5-1; J gene: TRBJ1-1
CDR3 protein: CASSLTGTYEQYF; CDR3 DNA: TGTGCCAGCAGTTTGACAGGTACCTACGAGCAGTACTTC; D gene: -; V gene: TRBV27; J gene: TRBJ2-7
CDR3 protein: CASSQSLAGGREQFF; CDR3 DNA: TGTGCCAGCAGCCAATCACTAGCGGGGGGGCGCGAGCAGTTCTTC; D gene: TRBD2; V gene: TRBV7-2; J gene: TRBJ2-1
CDR3 protein: CASSDRRGNEQFF; CDR3 DNA: TGTGCCAGCAGCGACCGTCGGGGTAATGAGCAGTTCTTC; D gene: -; V gene: TRBV7-8; J gene: TRBJ2-1
CDR3 protein: CASSPDRLNEQFF; CDR3 DNA: TGTGCCAGCAGTCCGGACAGGCTCAATGAGCAGTTCTTC; D gene: TRBD1; V gene: TRBV6-5; J gene: TRBJ2-1
CDR3 protein: CASSLVYTEAFF; CDR3 DNA: TGTGCCAGCAGCTTAGTCTACACTGAAGCTTTCTTT; D gene: -; V gene: TRBV11-2; J gene: TRBJ1-1
CDR3 protein: CASSQGQEYSYEQYF; CDR3 DNA: TGTGCCAGCAGCCAGGGACAGGAGTATTCCTACGAGCAGTACTTC; D gene: TRBD1; V gene: TRBV14; J gene: TRBJ2-7
CDR3 protein: CASGAGGYNEQFF; CDR3 DNA: TGTGCCAGCGGTGCGGGGGGGTACAATGAGCAGTTCTTC; D gene: TRBD2; V gene: TRBV9; J gene: TRBJ2-1
CDR3 protein: CASSPDRSSGYEQYF; CDR3 DNA: TGTGCCAGCAGCCCAGACCGGAGTAGTGGCTACGAGCAGTACTTC; D gene: -; V gene: TRBV11-3; J gene: TRBJ2-7
CDR3 protein: CASSLISSHQPQHF; CDR3 DNA: TGTGCCAGCAGCTTGATCAGTAGCCACCAGCCCCAGCATTTT; D gene: -; V gene: TRBV5-8; J gene: TRBJ1-5